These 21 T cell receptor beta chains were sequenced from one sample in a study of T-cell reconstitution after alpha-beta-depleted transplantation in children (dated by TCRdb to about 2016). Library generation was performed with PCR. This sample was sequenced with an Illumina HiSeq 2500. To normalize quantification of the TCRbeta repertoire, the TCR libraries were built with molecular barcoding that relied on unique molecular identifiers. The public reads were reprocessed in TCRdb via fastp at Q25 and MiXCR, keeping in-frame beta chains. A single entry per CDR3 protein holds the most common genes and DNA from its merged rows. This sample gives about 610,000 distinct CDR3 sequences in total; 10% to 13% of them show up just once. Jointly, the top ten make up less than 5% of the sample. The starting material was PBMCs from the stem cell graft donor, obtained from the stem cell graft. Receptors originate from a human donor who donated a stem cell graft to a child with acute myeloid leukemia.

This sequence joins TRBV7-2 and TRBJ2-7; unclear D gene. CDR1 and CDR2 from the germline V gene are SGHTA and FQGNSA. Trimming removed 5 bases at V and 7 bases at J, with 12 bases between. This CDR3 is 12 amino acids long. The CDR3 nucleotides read TGTGCCAGCAGCCAGAGGTTAGGAGAGCAGTACTTC. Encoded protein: CASSQRLGEQYF.

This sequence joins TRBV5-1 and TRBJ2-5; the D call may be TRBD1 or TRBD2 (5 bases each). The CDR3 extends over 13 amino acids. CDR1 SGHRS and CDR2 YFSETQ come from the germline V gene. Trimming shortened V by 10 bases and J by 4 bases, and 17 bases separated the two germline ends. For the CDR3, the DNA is TGCGCCGGTCGGAGAGGGGAAGGAGAGACCCAGTACTTC. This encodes CAGRRGEGETQYF.

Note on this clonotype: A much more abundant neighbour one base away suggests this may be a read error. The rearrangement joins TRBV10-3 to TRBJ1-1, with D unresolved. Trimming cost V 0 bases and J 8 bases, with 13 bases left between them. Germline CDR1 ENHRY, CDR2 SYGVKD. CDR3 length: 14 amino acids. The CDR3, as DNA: TGTGCCATCAGTGAGTCGGTAGGTCGGCAGGAAGCTTTCTTT. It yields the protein CAISESVGRQEAFF.

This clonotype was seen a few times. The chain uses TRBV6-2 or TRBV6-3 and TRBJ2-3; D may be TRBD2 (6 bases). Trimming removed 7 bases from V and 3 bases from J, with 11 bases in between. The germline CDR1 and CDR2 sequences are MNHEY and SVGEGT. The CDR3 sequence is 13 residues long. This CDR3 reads CASINAGTDTQYF. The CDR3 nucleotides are TGTGCCAGCATCAACGCGGGGACAGATACGCAGTATTTT.

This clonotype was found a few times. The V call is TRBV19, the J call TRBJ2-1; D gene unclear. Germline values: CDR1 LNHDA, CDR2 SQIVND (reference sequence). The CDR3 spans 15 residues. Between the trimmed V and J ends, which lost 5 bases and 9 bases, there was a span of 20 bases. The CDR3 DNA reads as TGTGCCAGTAGTCCCTCCGGCAAAAGCGTATCTGAGCAGTTCTTC. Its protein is CASSPSGKSVSEQFF.

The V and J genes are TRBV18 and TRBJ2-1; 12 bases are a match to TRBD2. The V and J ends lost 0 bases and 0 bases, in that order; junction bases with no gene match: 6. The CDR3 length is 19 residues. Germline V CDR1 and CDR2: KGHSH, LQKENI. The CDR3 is CASSPPRTSGTSSYNEQFF. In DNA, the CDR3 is TGTGCCAGCTCACCACCCAGGACTAGCGGGACAAGCTCCTACAATGAGCAGTTCTTC.

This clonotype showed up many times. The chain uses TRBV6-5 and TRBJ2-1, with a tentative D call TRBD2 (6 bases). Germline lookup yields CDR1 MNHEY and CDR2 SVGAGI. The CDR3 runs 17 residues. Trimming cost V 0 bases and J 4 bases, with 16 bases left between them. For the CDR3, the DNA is TGTGCCAGCAGTTACTCGGGGCTTCGCGGGGTATACAATGAGCAGTTCTTC. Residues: CASSYSGLRGVYNEQFF.

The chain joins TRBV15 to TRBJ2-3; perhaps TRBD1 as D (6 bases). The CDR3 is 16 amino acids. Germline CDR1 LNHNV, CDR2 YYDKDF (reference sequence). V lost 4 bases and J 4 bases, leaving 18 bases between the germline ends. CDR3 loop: CATSMGTGGMADTQYF. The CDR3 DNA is TGTGCCACCAGCATGGGCACTGGGGGCATGGCAGATACGCAGTATTTT. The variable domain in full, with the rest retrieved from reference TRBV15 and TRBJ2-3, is DAMVIQNPRYQVTQFGKPVTLSCSQTLNHNVMYWYQQKSSQAPKLLFHYYDKDFNNEADTPDNFQSRRPNTSFCFLDIRSPGLGDTAMYLCATSMGTGGMADTQYFGPGTRLTVL.

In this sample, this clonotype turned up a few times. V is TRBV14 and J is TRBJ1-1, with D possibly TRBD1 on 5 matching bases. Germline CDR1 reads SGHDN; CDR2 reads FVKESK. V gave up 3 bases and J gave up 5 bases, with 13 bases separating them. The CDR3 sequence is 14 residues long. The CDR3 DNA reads TGTGCCAGCAGCCACCGGGGCGAAGGGACTGAAGCTTTCTTT. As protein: CASSHRGEGTEAFF.

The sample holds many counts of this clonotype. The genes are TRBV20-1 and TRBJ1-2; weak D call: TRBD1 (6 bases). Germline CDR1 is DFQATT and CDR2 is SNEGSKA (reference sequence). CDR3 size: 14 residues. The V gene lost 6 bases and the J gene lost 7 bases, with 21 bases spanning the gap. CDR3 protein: CSASDGGRKGGYTF. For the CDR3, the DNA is TGCAGTGCCAGCGATGGGGGGCGCAAGGGTGGCTACACCTTC.

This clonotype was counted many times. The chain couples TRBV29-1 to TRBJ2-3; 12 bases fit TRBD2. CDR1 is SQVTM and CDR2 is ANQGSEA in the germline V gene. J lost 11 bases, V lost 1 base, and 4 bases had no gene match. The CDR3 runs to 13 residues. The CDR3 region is CSVEGLAGVKQYF. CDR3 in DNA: TGCAGCGTTGAAGGACTAGCGGGAGTCAAGCAGTATTTT.

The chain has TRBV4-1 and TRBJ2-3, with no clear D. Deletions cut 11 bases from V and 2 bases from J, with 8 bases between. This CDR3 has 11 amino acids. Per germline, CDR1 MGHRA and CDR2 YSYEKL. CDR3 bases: TGCGCCCCTGAGGTCACAGATACGCAGTATTTT. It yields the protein CAPEVTDTQYF.

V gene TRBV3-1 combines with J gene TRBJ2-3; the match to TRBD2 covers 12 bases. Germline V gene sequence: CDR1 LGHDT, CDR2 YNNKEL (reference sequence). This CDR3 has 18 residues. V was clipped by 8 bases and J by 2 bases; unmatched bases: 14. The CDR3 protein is CASCFGLAGTRYTDTQYF. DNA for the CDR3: TGTGCCAGCTGTTTCGGACTAGCGGGAACCCGATACACAGATACGCAGTATTTT.

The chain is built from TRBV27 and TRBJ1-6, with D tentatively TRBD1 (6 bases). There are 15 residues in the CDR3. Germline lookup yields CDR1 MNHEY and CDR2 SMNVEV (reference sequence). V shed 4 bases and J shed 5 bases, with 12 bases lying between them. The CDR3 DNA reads TGTGCCAGCAGTTCACAGGGTTTCAATAATTCACCCCTCCACTTT. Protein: CASSSQGFNNSPLHF.

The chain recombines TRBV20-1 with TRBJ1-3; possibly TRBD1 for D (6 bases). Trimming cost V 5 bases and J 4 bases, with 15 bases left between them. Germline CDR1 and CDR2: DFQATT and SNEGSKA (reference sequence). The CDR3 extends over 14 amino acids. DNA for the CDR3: TGCAGTGCTGGGAGGGGGGTGGAGGGAAACACCATATATTTT. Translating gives CSAGRGVEGNTIYF.

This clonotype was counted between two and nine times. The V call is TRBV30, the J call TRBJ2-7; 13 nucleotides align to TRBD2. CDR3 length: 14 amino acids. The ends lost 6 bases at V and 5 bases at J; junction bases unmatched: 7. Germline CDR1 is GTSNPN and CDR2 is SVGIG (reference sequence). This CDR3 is CACRTSGSWNEQYF. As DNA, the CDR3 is TGTGCCTGTCGGACTAGCGGGAGTTGGAACGAGCAGTACTTC. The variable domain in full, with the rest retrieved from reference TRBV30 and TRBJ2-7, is SQTIHQWPATLVQPVGSPLSLECTVEGTSNPNLYWYRQAAGRGLQLLFYSVGIGQISSEVPQNLSASRPQDRQFILSSKKLLLSDSGFYLCACRTSGSWNEQYFGPGTRLTVT.

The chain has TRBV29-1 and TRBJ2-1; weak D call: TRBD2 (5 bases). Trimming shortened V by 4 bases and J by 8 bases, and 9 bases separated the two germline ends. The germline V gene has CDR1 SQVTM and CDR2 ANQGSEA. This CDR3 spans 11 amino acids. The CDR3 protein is CSVGTHDEQFF. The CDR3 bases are TGCAGCGTTGGGACTCATGATGAGCAGTTCTTC.

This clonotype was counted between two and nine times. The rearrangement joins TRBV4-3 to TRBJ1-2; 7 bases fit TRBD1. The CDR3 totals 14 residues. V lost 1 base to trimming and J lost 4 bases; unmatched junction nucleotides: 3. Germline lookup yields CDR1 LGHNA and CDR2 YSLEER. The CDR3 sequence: CASSQVPGGYGYTF. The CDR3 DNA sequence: TGCGCCAGCAGCCAAGTTCCAGGGGGCTATGGCTACACCTTC.

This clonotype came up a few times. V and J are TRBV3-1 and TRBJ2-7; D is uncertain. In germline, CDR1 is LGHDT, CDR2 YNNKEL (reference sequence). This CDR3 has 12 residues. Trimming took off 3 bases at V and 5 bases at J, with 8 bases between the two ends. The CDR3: CASSHVADEQYF. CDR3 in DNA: TGTGCCAGCAGCCACGTGGCGGACGAGCAGTACTTC.

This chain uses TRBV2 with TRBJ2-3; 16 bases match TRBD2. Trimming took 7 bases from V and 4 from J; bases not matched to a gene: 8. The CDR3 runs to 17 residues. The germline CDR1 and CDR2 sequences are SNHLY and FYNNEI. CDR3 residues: CASTIPGLAGGADTQYF. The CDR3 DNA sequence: TGTGCCAGCACCATTCCGGGACTAGCGGGAGGGGCAGATACGCAGTATTTT.

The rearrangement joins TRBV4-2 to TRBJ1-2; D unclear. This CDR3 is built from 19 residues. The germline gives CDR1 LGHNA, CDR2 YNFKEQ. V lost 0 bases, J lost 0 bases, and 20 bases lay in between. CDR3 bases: TGTGCCAGCAGCCAAGATCAAGCTCTACGGACGGAATCTAACTATGGCTACACCTTC. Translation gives CASSQDQALRTESNYGYTF.